These 30 T cell receptor beta chains share one sample of origin, sequenced in a study of shared clonotypes between healthy human individuals. The data were produced by immunoSEQ multiplex PCR, yet TCRdb's version contains in-frame clones alone and is incomplete. The repertoire has about 340,000 clones, about 73% of them found once; the top ten carry more than 9%. Sequencing was performed on memory CD4+ T cells sorted from blood. Stated subset: CD45RA-negative fraction. These receptors were taken from a man in his thirties or forties in good health.

In DNA, the CDR3 is TGTGCCAGCTCACCGCAGGGGGGCATGACTAATGAAAAACTGTTTTTT. Its translation: CASSPQGGMTNEKLFF. The gene calls are TRBV18 and TRBJ1-4, with TRBD1 identical over 7 bases. There are 16 residues in the CDR3. V trimming: 3 bases; J trimming: 2 bases; junction bases outside the gene matches: 6. Germline V gene lookup returns CDR1 KGHSH and CDR2 LQKENI.

The J gene is TRBJ1-1, the V gene TRBV7-6; D not certain. Germline V gene sequence: CDR1 SGHVS, CDR2 FNYEAQ. This CDR3 comprises 14 residues. Trimming took 1 base from V and 4 from J, leaving 10 bases between them. The CDR3 DNA reads TGTGCCAGCAGCTTAGGAGGAGGGAGCACTGAAGCTTTCTTT. Translation: CASSLGGGSTEAFF.

This clone was counted a single time. The V gene is TRBV15, the J gene TRBJ2-3; 13 bases align to TRBD2. The CDR3 consists of 18 residues. The ends lost 0 bases at V and 4 bases at J; junction bases unmatched: 7. Germline V gene lookup returns CDR1 LNHNV and CDR2 YYDKDF (reference sequence). CDR3 sequence reads: CATSRDSPGLAGADTQYF. The CDR3, as DNA: TGTGCCACCAGCAGAGATAGCCCCGGACTAGCGGGAGCAGATACGCAGTATTTT. The variable domain in full, completed from reference TRBV15 and TRBJ2-3, reads DAMVIQNPRYQVTQFGKPVTLSCSQTLNHNVMYWYQQKSSQAPKLLFHYYDKDFNNEADTPDNFQSRRPNTSFCFLDIRSPGLGDTAMYLCATSRDSPGLAGADTQYFGPGTRLTVL.

The V gene is TRBV5-1, the J gene TRBJ2-1; tentative D call: TRBD2 (5 bases). CDR3 length: 14 residues. Germline V CDR1 and CDR2: SGHRS, YFSETQ. V was trimmed by 7 bases and J by 5 bases, leaving 16 bases between them. The chain's CDR3 is CASAAGGRNNEQFF. The CDR3 coding sequence is TGCGCCAGCGCCGCAGGAGGTAGAAACAATGAGCAGTTCTTC. Full variable domain (missing parts from reference TRBV5-1 and TRBJ2-1): KAGVTQTPRYLIKTRGQQVTLSCSPISGHRSVSWYQQTPGQGLQFLFEYFSETQRNKGNFPGRFSGRQFSNSRSEMNVSTLELGDSALYLCASAAGGRNNEQFFGPGTRLTVL.

This clone was seen a handful of times. V gene TRBV28 combines with J gene TRBJ2-7; D gene uncertain. V lost 5 bases to trimming and J lost 2 bases, with 13 bases between them. There are 14 residues in the CDR3. The germline CDR1 and CDR2 sequences are MDHEN and SYDVKM. CDR3 nucleotides: TGTGCCAGCAGTAGGGCTGGCGAGGCCTACGAGCAGTACTTC. Translation: CASSRAGEAYEQYF.

The chain uses TRBV10-3 and TRBJ2-3, with a weak D call TRBD2 (6 bases). V was clipped by 8 bases and J by 0 bases, with 15 bases between them. Germline assignment: CDR1 ENHRY and CDR2 SYGVKD. This CDR3 has 15 residues. The CDR3 nucleotides read TGTGCCATCCGGACGGGGGTTACTAGCACAGATACGCAGTATTTT. Protein sequence: CAIRTGVTSTDTQYF.

This clone was seen a few times. Other DNA sequences within the sample encode an identical CDR3. Written as DNA, the CDR3 is TGTGCCAGCTCACCAGGCTCTGGAAACACCATATATTTT. Translation gives CASSPGSGNTIYF. V usage is TRBV18 and J usage is TRBJ1-3, with D hard to call. From germline, CDR1 is KGHSH and CDR2 LQKENI. Trimming shortened V by 2 bases and J by 0 bases, and 2 bases separated the two germline ends. The CDR3 has 13 residues.

The chain couples TRBV5-1 to TRBJ1-4, with D unclear. The CDR3 loop spans 16 amino acids. Germline-derived CDR1 and CDR2 are SGHRS and YFSETQ. V was cut by 0 bases and J by 6 bases, with 15 bases left in between. CDR3 sequence: CASSLEGAHGYEKLFF. In nucleotides, the CDR3 is TGCGCCAGCAGCTTGGAGGGTGCCCACGGGTATGAAAAACTGTTTTTT. Variable domain in full (rest from reference TRBV5-1 and TRBJ1-4): KAGVTQTPRYLIKTRGQQVTLSCSPISGHRSVSWYQQTPGQGLQFLFEYFSETQRNKGNFPGRFSGRQFSNSRSEMNVSTLELGDSALYLCASSLEGAHGYEKLFFGSGTQLSVL.

This chain uses TRBV27 with TRBJ2-3; D unclear. Per the germline V gene, CDR1 is MNHEY and CDR2 is SMNVEV (reference sequence). This CDR3 is built from 13 residues. V gave up 0 bases and J gave up 5 bases, with 6 bases separating them. Written as DNA, the CDR3 is TGTGCCAGCAGTTTATCGTCGGGAGATACGCAGTATTTT. It is translated as CASSLSSGDTQYF.

This chain connects TRBV11-2 to TRBJ1-2; D is ambiguous. V lost 6 bases and J lost 4, with 12 bases in between. This CDR3 region has 13 residues. Germline assignment: CDR1 SGHAT and CDR2 FQNNGV. The CDR3 sequence: CASSPGTIYGYTF. Written as DNA, the CDR3 is TGTGCCAGCAGTCCGGGTACGATCTATGGCTACACCTTC.

The chain employs TRBV19 and TRBJ2-3; either TRBD1 or TRBD2 may fit D (5 bases each). The ends were cut back, 4 bases at V and 4 bases at J, with 15 bases in the middle. This CDR3 comprises 15 residues. CDR1 is LNHDA and CDR2 is SQIVND in the germline V gene (reference sequence). CDR3: CASSTTGTRADTQYF. The CDR3, as DNA: TGTGCCAGTAGTACCACGGGGACCCGGGCAGATACGCAGTATTTT. The full variable domain, completed using reference TRBV19 and TRBJ2-3, is DGGITQSPKYLFRKEGQNVTLSCEQNLNHDAMYWYRQDPGQGLRLIYYSQIVNDFQKGDIAEGYSVSREKKESFPLTVTSAQKNPTAFYLCASSTTGTRADTQYFGPGTRLTVL.

Only one count was recorded for this clone. This chain connects TRBV18 to TRBJ1-3; 10 positions match TRBD1. J gave up 4 bases and V 3 bases, and 3 bases lay outside the gene matches. CDR3 length equals 15 residues. Germline lookup yields CDR1 KGHSH and CDR2 LQKENI. The CDR3 sequence: CASSPGQGGGNTIYF. The CDR3 region has the DNA TGTGCCAGCTCACCCGGACAGGGGGGAGGAAACACCATATATTTT.

The chain employs TRBV4-1 and TRBJ1-2, with 8 bases lining up with TRBD1. Germline trimming cut 1 base from V and 4 bases from J; bases unmatched to any gene: 5. The length of the CDR3 is 15 residues. Germline CDR1 and CDR2: MGHRA and YSYEKL. CDR3 DNA: TGCGCCAGCAGCCAAGGGGACAGGACAGTCTATGGCTACACCTTC. This encodes CASSQGDRTVYGYTF.

Regarding this clone: The same CDR3 can be traced to other DNA sequences in this sample. This chain uses TRBV7-8 with TRBJ2-1; D unresolved. Germline assignment: CDR1 SGHVS and CDR2 FQNEAQ. The CDR3 runs to 15 residues. V lost 5 bases and J lost 0, with 11 bases in between. This CDR3 reads CASSPGPSSYNEQFF. The DNA of the CDR3 is TGTGCCAGCAGCCCCGGACCCAGCTCCTACAATGAGCAGTTCTTC.

The J gene is TRBJ2-6, the V gene TRBV9; D may be TRBD2 (6 bases). Germline CDR1 SGDLS, CDR2 YYNGEE. The CDR3 consists of 17 residues. The V and J ends lost 3 bases and 0 bases respectively, with 13 bases between them. CDR3 sequence (DNA): TGTGCCAGCAGCGCTACCGGGACTCGCTCTGGGGCCAACGTCCTGACTTTC. It encodes CASSATGTRSGANVLTF.

This chain joins TRBV7-3 and TRBJ2-2; 8 bases are a match to TRBD2. Germline CDR1 and CDR2: SGHTA and FQGTGA. The V segment lost 5 bases and the J segment 2 bases; nucleotides outside the gene matches: 4. The CDR3 loop spans 15 amino acids. CDR3 nucleotides: TGTGCCAGCAGCGCGAGCGGGGGAAACACCGGGGAGCTGTTTTTT. Its translation is CASSASGGNTGELFF.

The V gene is TRBV7-6, the J gene TRBJ2-7; 11 nucleotides align to TRBD2. Trimming took 2 bases from V and 6 from J; bases not matched to a gene: 3. The CDR3 sequence is 14 residues long. The V gene's germline CDR1 is SGHVS and CDR2 FNYEAQ. CDR3 sequence: CASSLRLAGGEQYF. The CDR3 region has the DNA TGTGCCAGCAGCTTACGGCTAGCGGGAGGCGAGCAGTACTTC.

V usage is TRBV19 and J usage is TRBJ2-2; 11 nucleotides agree with TRBD2. Trimming removed 7 bases from V and 5 bases from J; junction bases left unmatched: 15. The germline gives CDR1 LNHDA, CDR2 SQIVND (reference sequence). CDR3 size: 18 residues. The CDR3 DNA reads TGTGCCAGTAAGGAATGGTTAGCGGGGGGGCCGGTGACCGGGGAGCTGTTTTTT. As protein: CASKEWLAGGPVTGELFF.

With regard to this clone: An end of the junction does not agree with germline; a read error may underlie this. V usage is TRBV7-7 and J usage is TRBJ2-1, with D perhaps TRBD2 (7 bases). CDR1 is SSHAT, CDR2 FNYEAQ, per germline (reference sequence). This CDR3 spans 16 amino acids. The CDR3 spells CASSPTLGGPGNEQFF. The CDR3 DNA reads TGTGCTAGCAGCCCTACCCTCGGGGGGCCGGGCAATGAGCAGTTCTTC.

The chain is built from TRBV18 and TRBJ2-3; D ambiguous. This CDR3 is built from 11 residues. Looked up from germline, CDR1 is KGHSH and CDR2 is LQKENI. V lost 9 bases, J lost 2 bases, and 6 bases lay in between. CDR3 loop: CASTHTDTQYF. In nucleotides, the CDR3 is TGTGCCAGTACACACACAGATACGCAGTATTTT.

The gene calls are TRBV6-1 and TRBJ1-1, with D hard to call. Trimming took 3 bases from V and 0 from J, leaving 8 bases between them. The germline CDR1 and CDR2 sequences are MNHNS and SASEGT. This CDR3 spans 14 amino acids. The DNA of the CDR3 is TGTGCCAGCAGTGAGGTAGCCTTGAACACTGAAGCTTTCTTT. It codes for CASSEVALNTEAFF.

This clone came up once. The V gene is TRBV7-8, the J gene TRBJ1-1; no clear D gene. Trimming took off 5 bases at V and 1 base at J, with 8 bases between the two ends. This CDR3 has 13 amino acids. CDR1 and CDR2 from the germline V gene are SGHVS and FQNEAQ. The CDR3 DNA reads TGTGCCAGCAGCCTATACACGAACACTGAAGCTTTCTTT. Its translation: CASSLYTNTEAFF.

This clone was recorded only once. The chain couples TRBV6-4 to TRBJ1-3; 8 positions match TRBD1. The CDR3 has 16 amino acids. V dropped 1 base and J dropped 2; count of bases not matched to a gene: 4. Germline CDR1 MRHNA, CDR2 SNTAGT. CDR3 region: CASSDFRGHPGNTIYF. CDR3 in DNA: TGTGCCAGCAGTGACTTCAGGGGGCACCCTGGAAACACCATATATTTT.

This clone has a handful of counts. V is TRBV2 and J is TRBJ1-5; the D gene is possibly TRBD1 (5 bases). CDR3 size: 14 residues. V was trimmed by 4 bases and J by 6 bases, leaving 13 bases between them. Germline loops: CDR1 SNHLY, CDR2 FYNNEI. Here the CDR3 DNA reads TGTGCCAGCAGTGTTCGGCAGGGTGGTCAGCCCCAGCATTTT. Translating it yields CASSVRQGGQPQHF.

The V gene is TRBV7-2, the J gene TRBJ2-7; no clear D gene. Trimming took 3 bases from V and 6 from J, leaving 15 bases between them. The CDR3 is 14 amino acids. Germline CDR1 SGHTA, CDR2 FQGNSA. The CDR3 is CASSFLAVLGEQYF. The CDR3 region has the DNA TGTGCCAGCAGCTTTTTGGCGGTCTTGGGCGAGCAGTACTTC.

Only one count was recorded for this clone. The V call is TRBV9, the J call TRBJ1-5; D remains unclear. Trimming took 4 bases from V and 5 from J, leaving 13 bases between them. CDR3 length: 14 amino acids. The germline CDR1 and CDR2 sequences are SGDLS and YYNGEE. CDR3 residues: CASSPREGDQPQHF. The CDR3 DNA follows: TGTGCCAGCAGCCCCCGAGAGGGTGATCAGCCCCAGCATTTT.

This clone was seen more than once but under ten times. The rearrangement links TRBV7-3 to TRBJ2-3; D is tentatively TRBD1 or TRBD2 (6 bases each). This CDR3 has 17 residues. Per germline, CDR1 SGHTA and CDR2 FQGTGA. The V end lost 5 bases, the J end lost 2 bases, and 20 bases lay between the germline ends. For the CDR3, the DNA is TGTGCCAGCAGCCGCTCCGGGGGCAGGGGCCCCACAGATACGCAGTATTTT. Protein: CASSRSGGRGPTDTQYF.

The chain is built from TRBV2 and TRBJ2-2; possibly TRBD2 for D (6 bases). Germline CDR1 is SNHLY and CDR2 is FYNNEI. CDR3 size: 15 residues. The V gene lost 5 bases and the J gene lost 4 bases, with 14 bases spanning the gap. CDR3 loop: CASSSTSFSTGELFF. CDR3 coding DNA: TGTGCCAGCAGTTCAACTAGCTTTAGCACCGGGGAGCTGTTTTTT. Combining the CDR3 with reference TRBV2 and TRBJ2-2 gives the whole variable domain EPEVTQTPSHQVTQMGQEVILRCVPISNHLYFYWYRQILGQKVEFLVSFYNNEISEKSEIFDDQFSVERPDGSNFTLKIRSTKLEDSAMYFCASSSTSFSTGELFFGEGSRLTVL.

The gene calls are TRBV2 and TRBJ2-1; perhaps TRBD2 as D (6 bases). The germline CDR1 and CDR2 sequences are SNHLY and FYNNEI. The CDR3 sequence is 15 residues long. V was shortened by 7 bases and J by 2 bases, with 15 bases between the two germline ends. CDR3 in DNA: TGTGCCAGCAAGCGTACGGGAGTGACCTACAATGAGCAGTTCTTC. Encoded protein: CASKRTGVTYNEQFF.

A single count supports this clone. V usage is TRBV18 and J usage is TRBJ2-5, with 10 bases that match TRBD1. From germline, CDR1 is KGHSH and CDR2 LQKENI. The CDR3 is 15 amino acids. Trimming took 4 bases from V and 4 from J; bases not matched to a gene: 6. CDR3 nucleotides: TGTGCCAGCTCACGGCGACAGGGGGCGATAGAGACCCAGTACTTC. This translates into CASSRRQGAIETQYF.